The 14 T cell receptor beta chains reported below all come from one sample, sequenced in a study of cytomegalovirus exposure and HLA in healthy donors (dated by TCRdb to 2017 to 2019). The receptor library was made with the immunoSEQ multiplex PCR assay. TCRdb mirrors the immuneACCESS table, restricted to in-frame sequences. Some clones are absent from its copies; in checked studies, under half trace to an unresolved V gene, and the reason for the others is unknown. This sample is represented by 97,000 or so clones; around nine tenths of them were singletons. The ten largest clonotypes hold more than 3% of the sample. Sequencing was performed on PBMCs. The source is a woman between 25 and 40 years old in good health and CMV-seronegative.

The chain joins TRBV18 to TRBJ1-2, with D hard to call. CDR1 and CDR2 from the germline V gene are KGHSH and LQKENI. This CDR3 has 15 amino acids. The V end lost 3 bases, the J end lost 2 bases, and 13 bases lay between the germline ends. The CDR3 DNA reads TGTGCCAGCTCACCTACCCCCTTGCAGAACTATGGCTACACCTTC. Protein: CASSPTPLQNYGYTF.

V is TRBV5-6 and J is TRBJ2-7; weak D call: TRBD2 (5 bases). Trimming stripped 4 bases from V and 5 bases from J, with 13 bases between. The CDR3 runs to 13 residues. Germline CDR1 SGHDT, CDR2 YYEEEE. CDR3 DNA: TGTGCCAGCAGCCCGAGCGGTCGGGACGAGCAGTACTTC. This gives the protein CASSPSGRDEQYF.

The J gene is TRBJ1-2, the V gene TRBV5-1, with TRBD1 matching 11 bases. Germline trimming cut 4 bases from V and 4 bases from J; bases unmatched to any gene: 9. This CDR3 contains 16 residues. From germline, CDR1 is SGHRS and CDR2 YFSETQ. Written as DNA, the CDR3 is TGCGCCAGCAGCCCGCAGGGACAGGGGGGAGTCTATGGCTACACCTTC. This codes for CASSPQGQGGVYGYTF.

The gene calls are TRBV25-1 and TRBJ2-7; D ambiguous. CDR1 and CDR2 from the germline V gene are MGHDK and SYGVNS. The CDR3 length is 13 residues. Trimming took off 5 bases at V and 0 bases at J, with 8 bases between the two ends. The CDR3 nucleotides are TGTGCCAGCAGTCTCCCGAGCTCCTACGAGCAGTACTTC. It codes for CASSLPSSYEQYF.

This chain joins TRBV2 and TRBJ2-5, with TRBD2 identical over 10 bases. The germline CDR1 and CDR2 sequences are SNHLY and FYNNEI. The CDR3 is 15 amino acids. With V trimmed by 6 bases and J by 5 bases, 9 bases remained unmatched. The CDR3 spells CASSVSGGSTETQYF. The DNA of the CDR3 is TGTGCCAGCAGCGTTAGCGGGGGGTCAACCGAGACCCAGTACTTC.

The chain has TRBV7-9 and TRBJ2-7; TRBD1 might be the D (5 bases). Trimming pared 1 base from V and 3 bases from J, leaving 7 bases between. The CDR3 loop spans 13 amino acids. The germline V gene encodes CDR1 SEHNR and CDR2 FQNEAQ (reference sequence). Here the CDR3 DNA reads TGTGCCAGCAGCTTAGGACAGTACTACGAGCAGTACTTC. It is translated as CASSLGQYYEQYF.

The chain combines TRBV5-1 with TRBJ2-7; 9 nucleotides align to TRBD1. CDR3 size: 15 residues. V lost 4 bases, J lost 4 bases, and 9 bases stayed unmatched. The germline V gene has CDR1 SGHRS and CDR2 YFSETQ. CDR3 coding DNA: TGCGCCAGCAGCAACGGGGACAGGGACAGGTACGAGCAGTACTTC. Protein sequence: CASSNGDRDRYEQYF.

The rearrangement uses TRBV6-5 and TRBJ1-5; D not certain. Trimming took 6 bases from V and 2 from J, leaving 14 bases between them. Germline CDR1 MNHEY, CDR2 SVGAGI. There are 15 residues in the CDR3. Here the CDR3 DNA reads TGTGCCAGCAGCCCGTGGTTGGAGGGCAATCAGCCCCAGCATTTT. Amino acids: CASSPWLEGNQPQHF.

The V call is TRBV28, the J call TRBJ1-2; TRBD1 might be the D (5 bases). Trimming removed 5 bases from V and 3 bases from J, with 13 bases in between. This CDR3 contains 14 residues. Germline V gene lookup returns CDR1 MDHEN and CDR2 SYDVKM. For the CDR3, the DNA is TGTGCCAGCAGTCCGCCAGGGATTTACTATGGCTACACCTTC. It translates to CASSPPGIYYGYTF.

The table lists this clone with a count of one. The chain employs TRBV7-3 and TRBJ2-7, with 7 nucleotides matching TRBD1. CDR1 is SGHTA, CDR2 FQGTGA, per germline. V was clipped by 4 bases and J by 6 bases; unmatched bases: 12. The CDR3 consists of 15 residues. CDR3: CASSSGSSGQSEQYF. The CDR3 DNA follows: TGTGCCAGCAGCTCGGGGTCTTCGGGACAGAGCGAGCAGTACTTC.

The chain has TRBV27 and TRBJ2-5, with D perhaps matching TRBD2 (5 bases). V lost 5 bases and J 5 bases, leaving 18 bases between the germline ends. Germline CDR1 is MNHEY and CDR2 is SMNVEV (reference sequence). There are 15 residues in the CDR3. The CDR3 DNA follows: TGTGCCAGCAGTCAAACCATCGGGGAGCGGGAGACCCAGTACTTC. Encoded protein: CASSQTIGERETQYF.

The chain combines TRBV7-2 with TRBJ2-7; 7 bases are shared with TRBD2. The germline V gene has CDR1 SGHTA and CDR2 FQGNSA. The CDR3 consists of 14 residues. V lost 3 bases and J lost 0; bases outside the gene matches: 2. CDR3 amino acids: CASSFASGSYEQYF. CDR3 coding DNA: TGTGCCAGCAGCTTCGCTAGCGGCTCCTACGAGCAGTACTTC.

The gene calls are TRBV2 and TRBJ2-2; 14 positions agree with TRBD2. The V gene's germline CDR1 is SNHLY and CDR2 FYNNEI. Trimming removed 3 bases from V and 3 bases from J; junction bases left unmatched: 9. The CDR3 is made up of 19 amino acids. The CDR3 spells CASSDPWTSGGTDTGELFF. CDR3 in DNA: TGTGCCAGCAGTGACCCTTGGACTAGCGGGGGGACGGACACCGGGGAGCTGTTTTTT.

The chain joins TRBV15 to TRBJ1-5; D is possibly TRBD1 (6 bases). CDR3 length: 14 residues. V lost 2 bases to trimming and J lost 5 bases, with 10 bases between them. Germline-derived CDR1 and CDR2 are LNHNV and YYDKDF (reference sequence). The CDR3 bases are TGTGCCACCAGCAGACAGGGGCAACATCAGCCCCAGCATTTT. Residues: CATSRQGQHQPQHF.